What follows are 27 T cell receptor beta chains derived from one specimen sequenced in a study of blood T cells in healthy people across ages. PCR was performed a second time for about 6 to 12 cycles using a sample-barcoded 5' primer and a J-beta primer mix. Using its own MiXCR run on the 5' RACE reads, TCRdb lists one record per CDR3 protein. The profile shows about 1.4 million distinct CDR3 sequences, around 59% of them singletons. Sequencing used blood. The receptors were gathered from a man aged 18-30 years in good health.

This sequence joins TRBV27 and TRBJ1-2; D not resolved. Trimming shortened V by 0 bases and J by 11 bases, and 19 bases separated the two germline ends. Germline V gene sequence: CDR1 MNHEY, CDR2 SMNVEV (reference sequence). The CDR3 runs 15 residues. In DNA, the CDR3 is TGTGCCAGCAGTTTATCCACAGTGGGTGATGGTGGTTACACCTTC. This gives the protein CASSLSTVGDGGYTF.

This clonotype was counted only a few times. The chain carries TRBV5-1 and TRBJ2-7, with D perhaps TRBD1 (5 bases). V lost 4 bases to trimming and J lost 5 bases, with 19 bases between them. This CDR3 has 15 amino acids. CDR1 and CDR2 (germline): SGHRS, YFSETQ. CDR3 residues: CASSRFGQGTDEQYF. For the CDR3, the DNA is TGCGCCAGCAGCCGCTTCGGGCAGGGTACTGACGAGCAGTACTTC.

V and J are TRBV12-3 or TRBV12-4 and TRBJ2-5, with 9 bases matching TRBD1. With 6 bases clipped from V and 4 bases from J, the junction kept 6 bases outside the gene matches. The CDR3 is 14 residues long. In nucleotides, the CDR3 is TGTGCCAGCAGGACAGGGGGATTTGGAGAGACCCAGTACTTC. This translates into CASRTGGFGETQYF.

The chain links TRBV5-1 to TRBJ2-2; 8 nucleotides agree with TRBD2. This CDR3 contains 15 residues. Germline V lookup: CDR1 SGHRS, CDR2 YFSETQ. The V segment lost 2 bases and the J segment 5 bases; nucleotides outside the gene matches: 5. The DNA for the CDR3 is TGCGCCAGCAGCTTTCCCGGGAGGGATACCGGGGAGCTGTTTTTT. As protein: CASSFPGRDTGELFF.

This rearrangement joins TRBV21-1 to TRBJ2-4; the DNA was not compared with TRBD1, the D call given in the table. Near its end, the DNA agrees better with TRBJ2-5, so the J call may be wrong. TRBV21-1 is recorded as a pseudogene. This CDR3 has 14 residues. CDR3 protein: CASSKRTLQETQYF. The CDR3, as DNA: TGTGCCAGCAGCAAAAGGACACTCCAAGAGACCCAGTACTTC.

Here the CDR3 reads CASSYSSIRDRSYGYTF. The CDR3, as DNA: TGTGCCAGCAGTTACTCGAGCATCCGGGACAGGAGCTATGGCTACACCTTC. The chain carries TRBV6-5 and TRBJ1-2; 8 bases are shared with TRBD1. V shed 0 bases and J 4 bases; nucleotides not matched to a gene: 10. CDR3 length: 17 amino acids. Germline CDR1 and CDR2: MNHEY and SVGAGI.

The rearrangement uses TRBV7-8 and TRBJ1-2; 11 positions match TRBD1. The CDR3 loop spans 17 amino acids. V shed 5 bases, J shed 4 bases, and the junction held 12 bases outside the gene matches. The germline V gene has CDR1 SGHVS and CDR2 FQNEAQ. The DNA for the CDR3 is TGTGCCAGCAGCACTCTCCGGGACAGGGGGACAGGCTATGGCTACACCTTC. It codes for CASSTLRDRGTGYGYTF.

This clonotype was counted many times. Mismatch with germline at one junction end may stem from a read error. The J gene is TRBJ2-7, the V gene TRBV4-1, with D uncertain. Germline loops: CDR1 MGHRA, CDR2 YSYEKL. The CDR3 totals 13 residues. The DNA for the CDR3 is TGTGCCAGCAGCCAAGGAAGGGACTACGAGCAGTACTTC. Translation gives CASSQGRDYEQYF.

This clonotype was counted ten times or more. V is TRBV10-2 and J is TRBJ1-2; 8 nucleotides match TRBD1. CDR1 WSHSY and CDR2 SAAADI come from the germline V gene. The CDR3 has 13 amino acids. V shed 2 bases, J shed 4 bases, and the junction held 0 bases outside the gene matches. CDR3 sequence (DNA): TGCGCCAGCAGTGAGACAGGGGGCTATGGCTACACCTTC. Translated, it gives CASSETGGYGYTF.

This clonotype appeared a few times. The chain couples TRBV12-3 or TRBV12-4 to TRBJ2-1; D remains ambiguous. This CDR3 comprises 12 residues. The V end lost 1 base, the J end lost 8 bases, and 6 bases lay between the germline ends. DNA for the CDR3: TGTGCCAGCAGTTTAGGGCCCTATGAGCAGTTCTTC. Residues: CASSLGPYEQFF.

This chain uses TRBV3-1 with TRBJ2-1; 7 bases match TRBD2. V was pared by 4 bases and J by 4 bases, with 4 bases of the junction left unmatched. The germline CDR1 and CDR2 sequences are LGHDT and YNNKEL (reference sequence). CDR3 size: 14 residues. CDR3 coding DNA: TGTGCCAGCAGCCCCGGGACTAAGTACAATGAGCAGTTCTTC. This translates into CASSPGTKYNEQFF.

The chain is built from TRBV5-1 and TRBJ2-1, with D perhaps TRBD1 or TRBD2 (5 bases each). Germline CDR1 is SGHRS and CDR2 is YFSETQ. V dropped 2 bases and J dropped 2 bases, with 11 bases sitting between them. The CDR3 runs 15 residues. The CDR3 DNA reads TGCGCCAGCAGCTTCGGGACCACAGCCTACAATGAGCAGTTCTTC. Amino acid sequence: CASSFGTTAYNEQFF.

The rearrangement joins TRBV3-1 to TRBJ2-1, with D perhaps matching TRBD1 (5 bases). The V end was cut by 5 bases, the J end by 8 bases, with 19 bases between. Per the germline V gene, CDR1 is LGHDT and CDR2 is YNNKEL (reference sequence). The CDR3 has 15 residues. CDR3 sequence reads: CASSYRGIRIHEQFF. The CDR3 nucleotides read TGTGCCAGCAGCTATAGGGGTATCCGCATCCATGAGCAGTTCTTC.

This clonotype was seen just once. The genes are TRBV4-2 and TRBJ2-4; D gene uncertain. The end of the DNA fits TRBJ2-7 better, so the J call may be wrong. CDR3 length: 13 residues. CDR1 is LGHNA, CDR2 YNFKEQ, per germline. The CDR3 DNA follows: TGTGCCAGCAGCCAGGTCTTCTCCTACGAGCAGTACTTC. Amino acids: CASSQVFSYEQYF.

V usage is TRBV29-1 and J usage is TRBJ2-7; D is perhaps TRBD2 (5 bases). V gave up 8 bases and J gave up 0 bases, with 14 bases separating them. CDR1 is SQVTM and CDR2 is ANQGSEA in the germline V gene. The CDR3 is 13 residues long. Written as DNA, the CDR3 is TGCAGCTATTACTCGGACTCCTCCTACGAGCAGTACTTC. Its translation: CSYYSDSSYEQYF.

In nucleotides, the CDR3 is TGTGCCATCAGTGAAGCGGGAGGGATTTTCAATGAGCAGTTCTTC. It specifies CAISEAGGIFNEQFF. This rearrangement joins TRBV10-3 to TRBJ2-1; 10 bases are a match to TRBD2. Germline loops: CDR1 ENHRY, CDR2 SYGVKD. This CDR3 has 15 residues. The V gene end was trimmed by 3 bases and the J gene end by 6 bases; junction bases not matched to a gene: 5.

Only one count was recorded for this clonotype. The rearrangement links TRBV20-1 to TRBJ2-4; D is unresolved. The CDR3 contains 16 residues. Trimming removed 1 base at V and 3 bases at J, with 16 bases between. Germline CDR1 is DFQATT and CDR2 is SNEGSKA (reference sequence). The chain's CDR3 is CSARGLLEAYKNIQYF. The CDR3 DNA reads TGCAGTGCTAGAGGTCTCTTAGAGGCCTACAAAAACATTCAGTACTTC.

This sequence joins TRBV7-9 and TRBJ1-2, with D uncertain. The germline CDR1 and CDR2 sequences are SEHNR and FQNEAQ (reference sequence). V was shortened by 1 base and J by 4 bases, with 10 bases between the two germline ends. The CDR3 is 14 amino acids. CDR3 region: CASSLVPSRYGYTF. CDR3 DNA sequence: TGTGCCAGCAGCTTAGTCCCATCCCGCTATGGCTACACCTTC.

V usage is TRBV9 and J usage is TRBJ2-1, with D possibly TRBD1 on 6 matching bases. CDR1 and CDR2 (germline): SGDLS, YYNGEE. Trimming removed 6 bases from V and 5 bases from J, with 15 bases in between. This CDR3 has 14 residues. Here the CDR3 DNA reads TGTGCCAGCAACCGGTGGGGGCAGCACAATGAGCAGTTCTTC. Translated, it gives CASNRWGQHNEQFF.

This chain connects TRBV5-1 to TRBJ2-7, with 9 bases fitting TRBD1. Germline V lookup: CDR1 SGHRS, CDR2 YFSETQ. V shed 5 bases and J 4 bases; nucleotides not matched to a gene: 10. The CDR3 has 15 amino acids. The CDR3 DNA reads TGCGCCAGCAGTCAAGGACAGGGGTATATGTACGAGCAGTACTTC. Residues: CASSQGQGYMYEQYF.

The CDR3 spells CASTTWKGGSYSNQPQHF. The CDR3 DNA is TGTGCCAGCACCACTTGGAAAGGGGGCAGTTATAGCAATCAGCCCCAGCATTTT. V and J are TRBV5-6 and TRBJ1-5, with 7 bases identical to TRBD1. The CDR3 is made up of 18 amino acids. CDR1 and CDR2 from the germline V gene are SGHDT and YYEEEE. J was trimmed by 0 bases and V by 6 bases; bases with no gene match: 15.

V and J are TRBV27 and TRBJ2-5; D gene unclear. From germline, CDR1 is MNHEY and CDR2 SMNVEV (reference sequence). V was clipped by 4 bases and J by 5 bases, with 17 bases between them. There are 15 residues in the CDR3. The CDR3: CASSSPMGKDETQYF. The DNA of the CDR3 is TGTGCCAGCAGTTCTCCAATGGGGAAGGACGAGACCCAGTACTTC.

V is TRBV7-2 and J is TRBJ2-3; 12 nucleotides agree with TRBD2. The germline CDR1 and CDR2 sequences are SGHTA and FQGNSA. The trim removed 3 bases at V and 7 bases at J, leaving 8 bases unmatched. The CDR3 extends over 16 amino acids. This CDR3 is CASSLGGTSGPHTQYF. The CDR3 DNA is TGTGCCAGCAGCTTGGGGGGGACTAGCGGGCCACATACGCAGTATTTT.

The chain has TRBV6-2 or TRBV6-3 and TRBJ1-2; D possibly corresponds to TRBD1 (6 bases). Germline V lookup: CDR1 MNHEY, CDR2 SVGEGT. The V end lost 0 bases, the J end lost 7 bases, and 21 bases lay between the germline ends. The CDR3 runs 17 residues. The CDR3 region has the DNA TGTGCCAGCAGTTACTCGATACGGACAGTCCCTCACCTTGGCTACACCTTC. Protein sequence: CASSYSIRTVPHLGYTF.

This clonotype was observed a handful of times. The CDR3 region is CASSLMYNSYEQYF. CDR3 sequence (DNA): TGTGCCAGCAGCTTGATGTATAACTCCTACGAGCAGTACTTC. The chain has TRBV11-2 and TRBJ2-7; no clear D. The CDR3 extends over 14 amino acids. Trimming removed 3 bases at V and 0 bases at J, with 9 bases between. The V gene's germline CDR1 is SGHAT and CDR2 FQNNGV.

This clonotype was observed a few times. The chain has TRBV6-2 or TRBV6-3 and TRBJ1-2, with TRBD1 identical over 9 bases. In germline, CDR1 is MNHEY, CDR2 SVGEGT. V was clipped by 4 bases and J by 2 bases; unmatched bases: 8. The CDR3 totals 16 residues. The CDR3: CASSSQQGAHNYGYTF. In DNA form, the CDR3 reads TGTGCCAGCAGTTCCCAACAGGGGGCGCACAACTATGGCTACACCTTC.

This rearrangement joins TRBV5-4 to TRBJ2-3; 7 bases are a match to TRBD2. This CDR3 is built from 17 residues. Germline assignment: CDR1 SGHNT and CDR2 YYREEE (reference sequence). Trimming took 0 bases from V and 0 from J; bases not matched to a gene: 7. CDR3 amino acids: CASSLGPGLTSTDTQYF. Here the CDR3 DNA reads TGTGCCAGCAGCTTGGGTCCGGGACTAACTAGCACAGATACGCAGTATTTT.